The 30 T cell receptor beta chains reported below all come from one sample, sequenced in a study of blood T cell repertoires in COVID-19. TCRdb's table, derived via immunoSEQ multiplex PCR, lists solely in-frame clones and lacks some. In the table there are 200,000 or so clones, under 90% of which are singletons. Source material: peripheral blood. These receptors all stem from a woman aged 55 to 70 who had recovered from COVID-19.

V usage is TRBV5-4 and J usage is TRBJ1-1; D gene uncertain. CDR1 is SGHNT and CDR2 is YYREEE in the germline V gene (reference sequence). The CDR3 totals 13 residues. Deletions cut 2 bases from V and 1 base from J, with 6 bases between. The CDR3 spells CASSFSGNTEAFF. The DNA for the CDR3 is TGTGCCAGCAGCTTTTCGGGGAACACTGAAGCTTTCTTT.

In nucleotides, the CDR3 is TGTGCCAGCTCACTACGGACCGGGGAGCTGTTTTTT. Encoded protein: CASSLRTGELFF. The gene calls are TRBV18 and TRBJ2-2, with no clear D. The CDR3 covers 12 residues. In germline, CDR1 is KGHSH, CDR2 LQKENI. The V end lost 4 bases, the J end lost 5 bases, and 5 bases lay between the germline ends.

The J gene is TRBJ2-2, the V gene TRBV9, with TRBD2 matching 11 bases. The CDR3 is made up of 16 amino acids. Germline CDR1 is SGDLS and CDR2 is YYNGEE. The junction had 8 bases not matched to a gene; V was cut back by 4 bases and J by 6 bases. Here the CDR3 reads CASSFRLAGLSGELFF. For the CDR3, the DNA is TGTGCCAGCAGCTTCCGACTAGCGGGGTTGTCCGGGGAGCTGTTTTTT.

The DNA of the CDR3 is TGTGCCAGCAGCTTGGGGCCGAACTCTGGAAACACCATATATTTT. This codes for CASSLGPNSGNTIYF. This chain connects TRBV5-6 to TRBJ1-3; D gene unclear. The V end was cut by 0 bases, the J end by 0 bases, with 7 bases between. The CDR3 is 15 residues long. The germline CDR1 and CDR2 sequences are SGHDT and YYEEEE.

The rearrangement joins TRBV4-3 to TRBJ1-5, with D unclear. Germline CDR1 reads LGHNA; CDR2 reads YSLEER. This CDR3 contains 13 residues. The V end was cut by 0 bases, the J end by 10 bases, with 10 bases between. CDR3 protein: CASSQDPGHPQHF. The CDR3 DNA sequence: TGCGCCAGCAGCCAAGATCCTGGCCATCCCCAGCATTTT.

The J gene is TRBJ2-3, the V gene TRBV11-2, with 9 bases lining up with TRBD2. The CDR3 length is 14 residues. Unmatched junction bases numbered 2, after V lost 6 bases and J lost 1 base. The V gene's germline CDR1 is SGHAT and CDR2 FQNNGV. In DNA, the CDR3 is TGTGCCAGCAGTATAGCGGGGGGCACAGATACGCAGTATTTT. Protein: CASSIAGGTDTQYF. Full variable domain (outside the CDR3, taken from reference TRBV11-2 and TRBJ2-3): EAGVAQSPRYKIIEKRQSVAFWCNPISGHATLYWYQQILGQGPKLLIQFQNNGVVDDSQLPKDRFSAERLKGVDSTLKIQPAKLEDSAVYLCASSIAGGTDTQYFGPGTRLTVL.

The CDR3 region is CASSRGESPLHF. The CDR3 DNA sequence: TGTGCCAGCAGCCGGGGGGAATCACCCCTCCACTTT. This chain joins TRBV3-1 (or the pseudogene TRBV3-2) and TRBJ1-6, with D tentatively TRBD1 (5 bases). Trimming took 4 bases from V and 10 from J, leaving 8 bases between them. The CDR3 is 12 residues long. CDR1 LGHDT and CDR2 YNNKEL come from the germline V gene (reference sequence).

The V and J genes are TRBV2 and TRBJ1-5; 7 positions match TRBD1. Germline V gene sequence: CDR1 SNHLY, CDR2 FYNNEI. Trimming cost V 2 bases and J 9 bases; bases outside gene matches: 7. The CDR3 is 14 amino acids. CDR3 DNA sequence: TGTGCCAGCAGTGAATATCAGGGGGGTGGGCCCCAGCATTTT. Amino acids: CASSEYQGGGPQHF.

V is TRBV5-5 and J is TRBJ1-1; D not certain. V lost 4 bases to trimming and J lost 4 bases, with 11 bases between them. Germline CDR1 SGHKS, CDR2 YYEKEE (reference sequence). CDR3 length equals 13 residues. CDR3 sequence: CASSQVVGTEAFF. For the CDR3, the DNA is TGTGCCAGCAGCCAGGTCGTGGGCACTGAAGCTTTCTTT.

The chain couples TRBV5-1 to TRBJ2-3, with D tentatively TRBD2 (5 bases). Trimming removed 3 bases from V and 5 bases from J, with 16 bases in between. Germline CDR1 and CDR2: SGHRS and YFSETQ. The CDR3 contains 15 residues. The CDR3: CASSWTGDGGDTQYF. In DNA, the CDR3 is TGCGCCAGCAGCTGGACTGGGGATGGAGGAGATACGCAGTATTTT.

The chain employs TRBV7-3 and TRBJ2-1, with TRBD1 as a possible D gene (6 bases). V was pared by 2 bases and J by 7 bases, with 18 bases between. Germline V CDR1 and CDR2: SGHTA, FQGTGA. This CDR3 contains 16 residues. The CDR3 DNA reads TGTGCCAGCAGCTTAGAAGGCCTCTCCCAGGGGAATGAGCAGTTCTTC. As protein: CASSLEGLSQGNEQFF.

This clone has just a few counts. This chain links TRBV15 with TRBJ2-2; possibly TRBD1 for D (5 bases). CDR1 and CDR2 (germline): LNHNV, YYDKDF (reference sequence). The germline V and J ends were trimmed by 0 bases and 3 bases, with 8 bases remaining between them. CDR3 size: 15 residues. The DNA of the CDR3 is TGTGCCACCAGCAGAGAGGGCAGGGACACCGGGGAGCTGTTTTTT. Residues: CATSREGRDTGELFF.

The rearrangement links TRBV27 to TRBJ1-2, with D possibly matching TRBD1 (6 bases). Trimming cost V 6 bases and J 7 bases, with 21 bases left between them. CDR1 is MNHEY, CDR2 SMNVEV, per germline (reference sequence). The CDR3 is 15 residues long. The CDR3 DNA is TGTGCCAGCAGCCCTACCTTCACAGGGATAGGTGGCTACACCTTC. Protein: CASSPTFTGIGGYTF.

The gene calls are TRBV5-1 and TRBJ1-2; 7 nucleotides line up with TRBD1. The CDR3 length is 15 residues. The ends lost 1 base at V and 2 bases at J; junction bases unmatched: 5. Per germline, CDR1 SGHRS and CDR2 YFSETQ. CDR3 coding DNA: TGCGCCAGCAGCTTGTTCGGCAGGGGGAACTATGGCTACACCTTC. Translating gives CASSLFGRGNYGYTF. Full variable domain (missing parts from reference TRBV5-1 and TRBJ1-2): KAGVTQTPRYLIKTRGQQVTLSCSPISGHRSVSWYQQTPGQGLQFLFEYFSETQRNKGNFPGRFSGRQFSNSRSEMNVSTLELGDSALYLCASSLFGRGNYGYTFGSGTRLTVV.

The chain couples TRBV11-2 to TRBJ1-2; TRBD1 agrees at 7 bases. The CDR3 runs 14 residues. V dropped 2 bases and J dropped 5; count of bases not matched to a gene: 5. Germline V CDR1 and CDR2: SGHAT, FQNNGV. The CDR3 DNA is TGTGCCAGCAGCTTAATGCAGGGGGATTATGGCTACACCTTC. This sequence encodes CASSLMQGDYGYTF.

V and J are TRBV7-2 and TRBJ2-7; TRBD2 matches at 9 bases. The CDR3 runs to 14 residues. From germline, CDR1 is SGHTA and CDR2 FQGNSA. The ends lost 4 bases at V and 2 bases at J; junction bases unmatched: 3. The DNA for the CDR3 is TGTGCCAGCAGCTGGACTAGCGTGACCTACGAGCAGTACTTC. Residues: CASSWTSVTYEQYF.

The rearrangement links TRBV9 to TRBJ2-2; 10 bases align to TRBD2. The CDR3 totals 17 residues. Germline trimming cut 4 bases from V and 0 bases from J; bases unmatched to any gene: 6. The germline CDR1 and CDR2 sequences are SGDLS and YYNGEE. CDR3 nucleotides: TGTGCCAGCAGCATAATTAGCGGGGGGCCGAACACCGGGGAGCTGTTTTTT. This encodes CASSIISGGPNTGELFF.

The chain carries TRBV20-1 and TRBJ2-7; 8 positions agree with TRBD1. The germline CDR1 and CDR2 sequences are DFQATT and SNEGSKA (reference sequence). V shed 3 bases, J shed 4 bases, and the junction held 8 bases outside the gene matches. This CDR3 spans 14 amino acids. The DNA of the CDR3 is TGCAGTGCTAGTCGACGACAGGGGTTATACGAGCAGTACTTC. Protein sequence: CSASRRQGLYEQYF.

This chain uses TRBV5-1 with TRBJ2-1; 8 bases align to TRBD2. CDR3 length: 13 amino acids. Per the germline V gene, CDR1 is SGHRS and CDR2 is YFSETQ. Trimming removed 6 bases from V and 4 bases from J; junction bases left unmatched: 3. This chain's CDR3 is CASTTSGYNEQFF. In DNA, the CDR3 is TGCGCCAGCACAACTAGCGGATACAATGAGCAGTTCTTC.

The chain carries TRBV7-9 and TRBJ1-1; 9 nucleotides match TRBD1. This CDR3 region has 16 residues. V lost 4 bases to trimming and J lost 4 bases; unmatched junction nucleotides: 10. Per germline, CDR1 SEHNR and CDR2 FQNEAQ (reference sequence). The CDR3 DNA reads as TGTGCCAGCAGCTCCGGGACAGGGTTGGGGGGCACTGAAGCTTTCTTT. This gives the protein CASSSGTGLGGTEAFF.

The genes are TRBV28 and TRBJ2-7, with D uncertain. CDR1 and CDR2 (germline): MDHEN, SYDVKM. V was cut by 2 bases and J by 1 base, with 6 bases left in between. CDR3 size: 13 residues. Written as DNA, the CDR3 is TGTGCCAGCAGTTTACGCGGATCCTACGAGCAGTACTTC. It translates to CASSLRGSYEQYF. Drawing the rest from reference TRBV28 and TRBJ2-7, the complete variable domain is DVKVTQSSRYLVKRTGEKVFLECVQDMDHENMFWYRQDPGLGLRLIYFSYDVKMKEKGDIPEGYSVSREKKERFSLILESASTNQTSMYLCASSLRGSYEQYFGPGTRLTVT.

This chain joins TRBV9 and TRBJ1-6, with TRBD1 matching over 8 bases. The germline gives CDR1 SGDLS, CDR2 YYNGEE. This CDR3 comprises 15 residues. V lost 3 bases and J lost 7; bases outside the gene matches: 6. The CDR3 sequence: CASSAQGVGNSPLHF. The CDR3, as DNA: TGTGCCAGCAGCGCACAGGGGGTGGGGAATTCACCCCTCCACTTT.

The V and J genes are TRBV29-1 and TRBJ1-1; TRBD1 aligns across 7 bases. With 3 bases clipped from V and 5 bases from J, the junction kept 9 bases outside the gene matches. This CDR3 comprises 14 residues. Germline CDR1 reads SQVTM; CDR2 reads ANQGSEA. The CDR3 is CSVDSPDRLTEAFF. The CDR3 DNA reads as TGCAGCGTTGACAGCCCGGACAGGCTTACTGAAGCTTTCTTT.

V gene TRBV9 combines with J gene TRBJ2-7; a possible D gene is TRBD1 (5 bases). The CDR3 spans 15 residues. Germline values: CDR1 SGDLS, CDR2 YYNGEE. V lost 0 bases and J 7 bases, leaving 17 bases between the germline ends. CDR3 sequence (DNA): TGTGCCAGCAGCGTAGCAGGGCATCTCCTAGGGGAGCAGTACTTC. Translating it yields CASSVAGHLLGEQYF.

The rearrangement links TRBV18 to TRBJ1-4; 7 bases map to TRBD1. The CDR3 is made up of 15 amino acids. Germline CDR1 KGHSH, CDR2 LQKENI. Trimming at V came to 3 bases and at J to 4 bases, leaving 5 bases not matched to a gene. The DNA for the CDR3 is TGTGCCAGCTCACCTACGGGACAGTATAATGAAAAACTGTTTTTT. Translated, it gives CASSPTGQYNEKLFF.

This rearrangement joins TRBV5-1 to TRBJ2-7; 7 positions match TRBD1. V lost 4 bases to trimming and J lost 6 bases; unmatched junction nucleotides: 4. CDR3 size: 12 residues. Germline V gives CDR1 SGHRS, CDR2 YFSETQ. The CDR3 region has the DNA TGCGCCAGCAGCCTAGGACAGGTCGAGCAGTACTTC. This encodes CASSLGQVEQYF.

The chain is built from TRBV5-3 and TRBJ1-5, with a weak D call TRBD1 (6 bases). TRBV5-3 is an ORF, with its function uncertain. The CDR3 consists of 13 residues. Trimming took off 0 bases at V and 7 bases at J, with 8 bases between the two ends. This CDR3 is CARSLAGGQPQHF. DNA for the CDR3: TGTGCCAGAAGCTTGGCGGGGGGCCAGCCCCAGCATTTT.

The chain employs TRBV28 and TRBJ1-1, with a possible D match to TRBD1 (6 bases). Germline assignment: CDR1 MDHEN and CDR2 SYDVKM. Trimming pared 2 bases from V and 1 base from J, leaving 14 bases between. The CDR3 spans 16 residues. CDR3 nucleotide sequence: TGTGCCAGCAGTTTAGGCCCCGGGACACCGAACACTGAAGCTTTCTTT. It yields the protein CASSLGPGTPNTEAFF.

This clone appeared once. The chain links TRBV14 to TRBJ2-7; 9 nucleotides match TRBD1. Trimming removed 4 bases from V and 4 bases from J; junction bases left unmatched: 5. This CDR3 comprises 14 residues. Germline-derived CDR1 and CDR2 are SGHDN and FVKESK. The CDR3 DNA sequence: TGTGCCAGCAGCCCGGGACAGGGTTCTTACGAGCAGTACTTC. Translated: CASSPGQGSYEQYF.

The chain has TRBV6-5 and TRBJ1-1; D gene ambiguous. The ends were cut back, 7 bases at V and 5 bases at J, with 20 bases in the middle. Germline lookup yields CDR1 MNHEY and CDR2 SVGAGI. The CDR3 is 15 residues long. The CDR3 loop reads CASNAVAGILTEAFF. CDR3 in DNA: TGTGCCAGCAATGCCGTGGCGGGGATCCTAACTGAAGCTTTCTTT.